This T cell receptor (beta chain) emerged from a study of T cells in localized non-small cell lung cancer (dated by TCRdb to 2020 to 2022). Study-level background: Comparing tumors with uninvolved tumor-adjacent lungs, the study looked at the T cell repertoires of roughly 250 patients with early-stage NSCLC. The cohort comprised 200 to 300 treatment-naïve NSCLC patients with resected, localized lung tumors. A mean age of roughly 66 years was recorded for the NSCLC patients, of whom around 120 were male and about a hundred were female.

TCR beta CDR3 regions were sequenced from DNA using the immunoSEQ Assay. Turning to the authors' computational methods: To compute T cell density, TCR beta template counts were normalized to usable DNA, which was estimated by amplifying housekeeping genes. Using the preseqR package, richness was estimated by extrapolating to 120,000 templates for tissue samples and 400,000 templates for PBMC samples. Clonality was defined by subtracting Pielou's evenness from one. Tissue-enriched TCRs were identified by differential abundance testing using productive amino-acid clonotypes, minimum total count 5 and alpha 0.1. The Jaccard Index and the Morisita Overlap Index were used to measure how much the repertoires overlapped between compartments. GLIPH grouped TCR beta CDR3s together with public tetramer-defined viral CDR3s, and a viral motif had to include at least three viral sequences and also show V-gene enrichment. Here the immuneACCESS table is served through TCRdb, limited to in-frame sequences with V and J called. Missing clones are a known gap in these copies; in checked studies unresolved V genes cover under half, and the rest lacks a known reason. The V and J calls and clone size are taken from that table; D and trimming were inferred from the DNA. Here the sample has about 33,000 clones; around 90% occur a single time. Approximately 5.2% of the sample belongs to the ten largest clones.

At diagnosis, tumor, uninvolved tumor-adjacent lung and peripheral blood were collected and then preserved as a mix of FFPE and fresh-frozen material. For TCR repertoire profiling, the blood samples were analyzed as peripheral blood mononuclear cells. Remarks on this clone: The antigen it binds to is not known. Per-base quality was not reported, and no clone a single base away is much larger than it.

What the study reported, not specific to this receptor: Uninvolved tumor-adjacent lung showed the highest T cell clonality, higher than tumor, which suggests more focused antigenic responses in the uninvolved tumor-adjacent lung. Because the study design was exploratory, TCR variables were selected using unadjusted p-values without false-discovery rate correction. A median of about 55 of the top 100 tumor clones were detected in paired uninvolved adjacent lung, and 28 of these tumor clones were also found among the top 100 clones of the paired uninvolved adjacent lung. Longer overall survival was associated with higher blood T cell density, whereas shorter survival was associated with higher adjacent-lung clonality. Because multi-region tumor sequencing was not performed, intratumor heterogeneity could not be ruled out.

This sequence originates from a man aged 35 to 69 with stage II lung adenocarcinoma. The sample was PBMCs, taken before any cancer treatment.

CDR3 protein: CASSIRGQGQPQHF. The sequenced DNA: TGTGCCAGCAGCATCAGGGGGCAGGGGCAGCCCCAGCATTTT. The sequence is built from TRBV5-4 and TRBJ1-5, with TRBD1 matching 8 junction bases. V and J are trimmed by 4 bases and 7 bases, and the gene matches miss 7 bases of the junction. Sequences SGHNT (CDR1) and YYREEE (CDR2) are obtained from the germline V gene (reference sequence). Spanning cysteine to phenylalanine, the CDR3 consists of 14 amino acids. The only DNA kept is the CDR3, 42 bases in frame from the first base. Reference TRBV5-4 and TRBJ1-5 proteins supply the regions before and after the CDR3; the full variable domain is: ETGVTQSPTHLIKTRGQQVTLRCSSQSGHNTVSWYQQALGQGPQFIFQYYREEENGRGNFPPRFSGLQFPNYSSELNVNALELDDSALYLCASSIRGQGQPQHFGDGTRLSIL.